Included here is one T cell receptor beta chain sequence, with context. Its antigen is currently not known. No base quality values were provided; no much bigger clone lies one nucleotide off. These data come from a study of T cell responses to AZD1222 COVID-19 vaccine (dated by TCRdb to the early 2020s). Background on the whole study: AZD1222 recipients whose second dose came at about 4 weeks and those whose second dose came at about 12 weeks were combined into one group, since spike-specific TCR depth and breadth did not differ between the two schedules. A total of about 240 trial participants underwent TCR sequencing, of whom about 200 received two doses of AZD1222 and some 26 received two doses of the MenACWY control vaccine. Trial participants were enrolled into age subgroups of 18-55, 56-69 and 70-plus years, which contained around 150, 28 and 57 TCR-sequenced participants, respectively.

V is trimmed back by 6 bases and J by 0 bases, and the junction contains 2 bases that no gene match accounts for. The CDR3 runs 15 residues from the cysteine to the phenylalanine. The kept DNA is CDR3 alone, 45 bases in frame from the first base. Via the germline V gene, CDR1 is SGHAT and CDR2 FQNNGV. The time point tag for this specimen amounts to: baseline before first vaccination. The vaccinee samples were drawn from two UK trials, COV001 and COV002, one of which was a single-blind randomized controlled phase 2/3 trial testing AZD1222 (ChAdOx1 nCoV-19) in healthy adults. Trial participant PBMC samples were collected at day 0 and day 28 after the second dose for TCRbeta chain sequencing. Overall study outcomes, separate from this receptor: Conclusions about previously exposed vaccinees are limited, since just a handful of AZD1222 recipients were seropositive for SARS-CoV-2 at baseline. Participants were mostly white British, with more females than males. The authors suggested clonal diversity may have been underestimated. A significant rise in spike-specific TCR breadth and depth was observed after two AZD1222 doses relative to day 0 and relative to MenACWY recipients. The 56-69-year group was small, and its depth increase did not reach significance, likely because of low power. The whole spike protein was spanned by vaccine-associated CD4 TCRs, and dominant responses were seen in regions 160-218 and 743-854. Because no samples from the day 14 peak response were available, repertoires could be characterized only after the peak T cell response. Nearly half of unique spike-specific TCRs reportedly recognized epitopes outside regions mutated in the B.1.351 and B.1.1.7 variants.

The CDR3 regions of human TCRbeta chains were analyzed by immunosequencing. For the original study's pipeline: Repertoire TCRs were matched against a reference library of SARS-CoV-2-specific TCRs generated with the MIRA antigen-specificity platform. Breadth meant the fraction of unique TCRs that were SARS-CoV-2-associated, whereas depth meant the fraction of total T cells that were SARS-CoV-2-associated. Using the MIRA data, each spike-specific TCR was assigned both to the spike region to which the TCR was reactive and to a CD4 or CD8 class. Log10-transformed breadth and depth values were compared by one-way ANOVA with Sidak's multiple comparisons tests. TCRdb retrieved this table from immuneACCESS and kept in-frame rearrangements only. Not all clones are present; in checked studies, unresolved V genes account for under half, and no reason is known for the remainder. The V and J calls and clone size are taken from that table; D and trimming were inferred from the DNA. The table for this sample lists around 84,000 clones; about 82% of them were counted only once. The ten biggest clones cover 8.7% of the sample.

The sequence joins TRBV11-2 to TRBJ2-1, and 10 bases in between align with TRBD2. The sequenced sample was peripheral blood, obtained on day 0 of AZD1222 vaccination. The source of this sequence is an adult in good health. The CDR3 amino acid sequence is: CASRLAGSSYNEQFF. The nucleotides read TGTGCCAGCAGACTAGCGGGGAGCTCCTACAATGAGCAGTTCTTC.